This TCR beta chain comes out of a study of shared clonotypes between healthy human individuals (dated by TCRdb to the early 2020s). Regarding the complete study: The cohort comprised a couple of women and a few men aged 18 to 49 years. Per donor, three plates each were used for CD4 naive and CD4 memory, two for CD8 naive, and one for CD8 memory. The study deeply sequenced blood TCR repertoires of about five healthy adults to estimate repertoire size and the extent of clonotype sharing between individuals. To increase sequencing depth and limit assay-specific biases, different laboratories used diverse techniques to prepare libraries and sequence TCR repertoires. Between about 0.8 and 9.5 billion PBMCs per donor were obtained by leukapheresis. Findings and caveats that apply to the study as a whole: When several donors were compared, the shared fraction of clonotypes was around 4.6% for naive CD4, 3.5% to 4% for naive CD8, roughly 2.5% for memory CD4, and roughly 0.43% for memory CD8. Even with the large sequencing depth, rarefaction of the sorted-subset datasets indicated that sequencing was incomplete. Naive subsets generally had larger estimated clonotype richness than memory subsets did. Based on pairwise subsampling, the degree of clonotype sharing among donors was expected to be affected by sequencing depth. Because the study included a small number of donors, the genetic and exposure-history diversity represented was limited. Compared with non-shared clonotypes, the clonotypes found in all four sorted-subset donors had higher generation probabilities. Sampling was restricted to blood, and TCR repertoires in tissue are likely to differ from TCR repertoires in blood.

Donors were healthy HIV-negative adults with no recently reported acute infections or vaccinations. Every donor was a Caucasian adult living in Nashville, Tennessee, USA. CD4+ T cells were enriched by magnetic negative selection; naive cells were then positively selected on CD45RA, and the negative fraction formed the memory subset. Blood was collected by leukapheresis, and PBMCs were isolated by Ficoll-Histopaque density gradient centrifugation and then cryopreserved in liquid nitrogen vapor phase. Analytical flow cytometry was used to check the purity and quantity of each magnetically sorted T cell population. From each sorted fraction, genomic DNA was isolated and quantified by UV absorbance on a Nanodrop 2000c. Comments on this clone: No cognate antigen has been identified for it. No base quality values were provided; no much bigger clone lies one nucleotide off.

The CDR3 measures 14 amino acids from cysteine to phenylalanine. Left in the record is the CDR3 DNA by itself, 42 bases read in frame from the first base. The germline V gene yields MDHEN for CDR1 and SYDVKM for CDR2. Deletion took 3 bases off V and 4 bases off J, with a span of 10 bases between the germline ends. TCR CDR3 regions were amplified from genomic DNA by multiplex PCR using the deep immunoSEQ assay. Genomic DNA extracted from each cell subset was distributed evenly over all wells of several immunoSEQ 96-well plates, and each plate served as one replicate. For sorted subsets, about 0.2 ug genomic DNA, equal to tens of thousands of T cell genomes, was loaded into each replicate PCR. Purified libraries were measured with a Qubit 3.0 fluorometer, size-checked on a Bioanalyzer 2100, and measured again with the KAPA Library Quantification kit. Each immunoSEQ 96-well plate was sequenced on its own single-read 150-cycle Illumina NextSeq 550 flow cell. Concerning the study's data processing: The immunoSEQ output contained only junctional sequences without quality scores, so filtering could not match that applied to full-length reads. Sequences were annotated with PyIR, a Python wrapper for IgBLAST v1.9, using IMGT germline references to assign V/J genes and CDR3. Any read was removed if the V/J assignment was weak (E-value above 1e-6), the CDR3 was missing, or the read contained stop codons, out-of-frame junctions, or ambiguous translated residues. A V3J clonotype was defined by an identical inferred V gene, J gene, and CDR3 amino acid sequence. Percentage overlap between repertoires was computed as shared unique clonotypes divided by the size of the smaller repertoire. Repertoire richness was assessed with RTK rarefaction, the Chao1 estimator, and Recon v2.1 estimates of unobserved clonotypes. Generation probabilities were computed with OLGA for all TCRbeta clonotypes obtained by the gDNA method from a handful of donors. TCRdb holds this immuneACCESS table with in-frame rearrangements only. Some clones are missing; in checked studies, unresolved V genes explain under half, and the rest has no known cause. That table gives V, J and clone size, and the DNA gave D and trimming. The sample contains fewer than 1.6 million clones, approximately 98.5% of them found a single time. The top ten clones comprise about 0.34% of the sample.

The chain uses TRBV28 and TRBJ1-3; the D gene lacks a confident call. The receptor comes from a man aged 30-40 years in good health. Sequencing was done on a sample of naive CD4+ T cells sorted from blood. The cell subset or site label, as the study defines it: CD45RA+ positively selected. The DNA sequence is TGTGCCAGCAGTTTCAACGCAGAGGGAAACACCATATATTTT. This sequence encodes CASSFNAEGNTIYF.